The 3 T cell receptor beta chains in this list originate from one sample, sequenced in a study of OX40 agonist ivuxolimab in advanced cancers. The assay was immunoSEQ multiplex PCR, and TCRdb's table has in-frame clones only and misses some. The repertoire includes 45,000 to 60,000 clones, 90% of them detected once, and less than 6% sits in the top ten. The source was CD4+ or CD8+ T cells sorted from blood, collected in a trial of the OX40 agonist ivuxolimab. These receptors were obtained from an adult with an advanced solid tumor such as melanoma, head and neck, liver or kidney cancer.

CDR3: CASSQNRDPTTHYEQYF. The DNA for the CDR3 is TGTGCCAGCAGTCAAAACAGGGACCCAACAACACACTACGAGCAGTACTTC. The J gene is TRBJ2-7, the V gene TRBV28; maybe TRBD1 (6 bases). V lost 5 bases, J lost 3 bases, and 23 bases lay in between. CDR3 length: 17 amino acids. Germline V gene sequence: CDR1 MDHEN, CDR2 SYDVKM.

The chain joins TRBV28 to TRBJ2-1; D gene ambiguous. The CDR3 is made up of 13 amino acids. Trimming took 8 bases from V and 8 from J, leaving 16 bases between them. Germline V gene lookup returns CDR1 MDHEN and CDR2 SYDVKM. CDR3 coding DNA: TGTGCCAGCGGATCCACGTTCGGCTATGAGCAGTTCTTC. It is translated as CASGSTFGYEQFF.

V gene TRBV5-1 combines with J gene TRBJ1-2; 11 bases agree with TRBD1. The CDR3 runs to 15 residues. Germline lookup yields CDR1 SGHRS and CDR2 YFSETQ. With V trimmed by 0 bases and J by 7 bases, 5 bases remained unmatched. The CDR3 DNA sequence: TGCGCCAGCAGCTTGGAATGGACAGGGGGCTCTGGCTACACCTTC. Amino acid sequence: CASSLEWTGGSGYTF.